The T cell receptor beta chain described here comes from a study of blood T cell repertoires in COVID-19. Study summary: The samples span acute and convalescent COVID-19 from the United States, Italy and Spain.

CDR1 and CDR2 from the germline V gene are MNHEY and SVGAGI. V shed 8 bases, J shed 4 bases, and the junction held 3 bases outside the gene matches. This CDR3 has 12 residues. Authors' analysis steps: Amplification from reference gene primers served as the basis for estimated nucleated cell counts. Assay: immunoSEQ multiplex PCR; the TCRdb copy retains only in-frame clones and omits some. The V and J calls and the clone size are those of that table, but D and trimming were determined from the DNA. Of tens of thousands of clones in the sample, around 83% were seen once. Material for sequencing was peripheral blood. J is TRBJ2-5 and V is TRBV6-5; TRBD1 matches at 8 bases. This clonotype was obtained from a human donor with acute or convalescent COVID-19. The donor label of this sample is uncertain. Here the CDR3 reads CASGTGLETQYF. The CDR3 DNA sequence: TGTGCCAGCGGGACAGGCCTAGAGACCCAGTACTTC.